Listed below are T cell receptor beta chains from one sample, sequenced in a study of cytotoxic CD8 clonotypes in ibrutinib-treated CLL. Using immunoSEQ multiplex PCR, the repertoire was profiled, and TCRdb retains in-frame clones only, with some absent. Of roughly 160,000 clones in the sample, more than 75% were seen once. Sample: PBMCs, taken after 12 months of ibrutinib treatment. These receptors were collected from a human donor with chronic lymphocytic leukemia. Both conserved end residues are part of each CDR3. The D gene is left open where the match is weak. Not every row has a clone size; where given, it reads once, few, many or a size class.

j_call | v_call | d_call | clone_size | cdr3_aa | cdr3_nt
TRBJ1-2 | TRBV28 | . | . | CASSSSLRFANYGYTF | TGTGCCAGCAGTTCATCACTTCGATTCGCTAACTATGGCTACACCTTC
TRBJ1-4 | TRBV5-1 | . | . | CASSWYEGANEKLFF | TGCGCCAGCAGCTGGTATGAGGGGGCTAATGAAAAACTGTTTTTT
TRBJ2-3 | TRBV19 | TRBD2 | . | CASSIDRTSGDTDTQYF | TGTGCCAGTAGTATAGACAGGACTAGCGGGGACACAGATACGCAGTATTTT
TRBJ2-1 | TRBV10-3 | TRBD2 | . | CAAREGLAGYNEQFF | TGTGCCGCCCGAGAGGGACTAGCGGGCTACAATGAGCAGTTCTTC
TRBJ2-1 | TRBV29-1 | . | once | CSVETGEQFF | TGCAGCGTTGAGACGGGGGAGCAGTTCTTC
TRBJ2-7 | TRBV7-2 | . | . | CASSLSGIEQYF | TGTGCCAGCAGCTTATCAGGGATCGAGCAGTACTTC
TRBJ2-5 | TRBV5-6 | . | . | CASSLFRPRSSETQYF | TGTGCCAGCAGCTTGTTTCGACCCAGGAGTTCAGAGACCCAGTACTTC
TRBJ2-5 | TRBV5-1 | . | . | CASSAQETQYF | TGCGCCAGCAGCGCCCAAGAGACCCAGTACTTC
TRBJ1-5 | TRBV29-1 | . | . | CSVEEAGNSNQPQHF | TGCAGCGTTGAAGAGGCAGGGAATAGCAATCAGCCCCAGCATTTT
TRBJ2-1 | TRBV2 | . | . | CASRKDLTYNEQFF | TGTGCCAGCAGGAAGGACTTAACCTACAATGAGCAGTTCTTC
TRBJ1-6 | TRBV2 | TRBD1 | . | CASSGRGPGQGANSPLHF | TGTGCCAGCAGTGGACGTGGACCTGGACAGGGTGCTAATTCACCCCTCCACTTT
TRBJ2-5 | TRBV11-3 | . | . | CASSPGRGRRETQYF | TGTGCCAGCAGCCCGGGACGGGGACGTAGGGAGACCCAGTACTTC
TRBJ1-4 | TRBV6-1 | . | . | CASSGGVATNEKLFF | TGTGCCAGCAGTGGGGGGGTCGCAACTAATGAAAAACTGTTTTTT
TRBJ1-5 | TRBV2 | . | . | CASCKGARNQPQHF | TGTGCCAGCTGCAAGGGAGCCCGCAATCAGCCCCAGCATTTT
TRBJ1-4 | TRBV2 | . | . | CASSGLGTSF | TGTGCCAGCAGTGGCCTCGGGACTTCTTTT
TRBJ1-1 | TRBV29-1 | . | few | CSVLNTEAFF | TGCAGCGTTCTAAACACTGAAGCTTTCTTT
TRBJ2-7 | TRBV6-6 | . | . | CASSLGVTGEQYF | TGTGCCAGCAGTCTAGGGGTAACTGGCGAGCAGTACTTC
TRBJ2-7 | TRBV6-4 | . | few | CATLGSKRPTYEQYF | TGTGCCACCCTTGGATCGAAGCGCCCCACCTACGAGCAGTACTTC
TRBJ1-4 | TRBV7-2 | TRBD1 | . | CASRLQGGTAEKLFF | TGTGCCAGCAGGTTACAGGGAGGGACAGCGGAAAAACTGTTTTTT
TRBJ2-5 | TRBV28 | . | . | CASSLPAAKETQYF | TGTGCCAGCAGTTTACCCGCAGCAAAAGAGACCCAGTACTTC
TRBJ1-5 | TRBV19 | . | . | CASSIHQTAPLTQHF | TGTGCCAGTAGTATACACCAGACAGCCCCCTTGACCCAGCATTTT
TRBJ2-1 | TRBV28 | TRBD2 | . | CASSPPPSGAYNEQFF | TGTGCCAGCAGTCCCCCGCCTAGCGGCGCCTACAATGAGCAGTTCTTC
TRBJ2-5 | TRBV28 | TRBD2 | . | CASSSGLARETQYF | TGTGCCAGCAGTTCCGGACTAGCTAGAGAGACCCAGTACTTC
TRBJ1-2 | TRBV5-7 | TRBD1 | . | CASSWEGASYGYTF | TGTGCCAGCAGCTGGGAGGGGGCATCCTATGGCTACACCTTC
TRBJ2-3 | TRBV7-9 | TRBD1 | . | CASSIGDRDTDTQYF | TGTGCCAGCAGCATTGGCGACAGGGACACAGATACGCAGTATTTT
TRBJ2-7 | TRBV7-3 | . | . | CASSDGGSSYEQYF | TGTGCCAGCAGCGATGGGGGGAGCTCCTACGAGCAGTACTTC
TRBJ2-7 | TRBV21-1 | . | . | CASSKGPAETFYEQYF | TGTGCCAGCAGCAAAGGGCCAGCGGAGACTTTCTACGAGCAGTACTTC
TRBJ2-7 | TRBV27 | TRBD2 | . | CGTRGRAYEQYF | TGTGGTACCCGCGGGAGGGCCTACGAGCAGTACTTC
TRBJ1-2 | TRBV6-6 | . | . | CASRGGVRGGYTF | TGTGCCAGCAGAGGAGGAGTTCGTGGCGGCTACACCTTC
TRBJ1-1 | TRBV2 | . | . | CASSVAGSVNTEAFF | TGTGCCAGCAGCGTAGCCGGGTCCGTGAACACTGAAGCTTTCTTT
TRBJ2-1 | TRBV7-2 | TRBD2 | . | CATLGDYNHEQFF | TGTGCCACCTTAGGGGACTACAACCATGAGCAGTTCTTC